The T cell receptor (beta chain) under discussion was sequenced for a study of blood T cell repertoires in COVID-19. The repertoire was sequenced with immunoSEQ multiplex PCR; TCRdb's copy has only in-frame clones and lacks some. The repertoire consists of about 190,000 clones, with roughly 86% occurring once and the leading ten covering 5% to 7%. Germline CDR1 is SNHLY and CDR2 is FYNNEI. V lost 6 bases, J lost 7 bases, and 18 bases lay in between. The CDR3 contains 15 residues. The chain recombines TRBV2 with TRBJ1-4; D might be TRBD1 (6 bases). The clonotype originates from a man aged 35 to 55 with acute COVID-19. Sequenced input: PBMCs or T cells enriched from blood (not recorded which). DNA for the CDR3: TGTGCCAGCAGGTCCCCATCTGGGGGCGGTGAAAAACTGTTTTTT. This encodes CASRSPSGGGEKLFF.